This T cell receptor (beta chain) was identified during a study of a mutant IDH1 vaccine in newly diagnosed glioma. Of note for this clone: Antigen: not known.

Assay used: immunoSEQ multiplex PCR; TCRdb lists only in-frame clones, some missing. This table holds around 34,000 clones, roughly 54% found once. V shed 5 bases, J shed 6 bases, and the junction held 9 bases outside the gene matches. This CDR3 contains 15 residues. Germline V gene data show CDR1 as PRHDT and CDR2 as FYEKMQ (reference sequence). Stated time point: week 5, during vaccination. It was 300 ug of mutant IDH1 20-mer peptide that made up each vaccine dose, given with topical imiquimod. The astrocytomas were IDH1-mutant, ATRX-negative, and WHO grade 3 or 4. The TCR comes from a woman under 30 with glioma. The sequencing here drew on PBMCs, taken from a glioma patient whose treatment included an IDH1 peptide vaccine. The rearrangement links TRBV13 to TRBJ2-1; TRBD2 aligns across 8 bases. The CDR3 loop reads CASSTRGGLFNEQFF. Written as DNA, the CDR3 is TGTGCCAGCAGCACTCGGGGGGGCCTTTTCAATGAGCAGTTCTTC. Full variable domain (remainder filled in from reference TRBV13 and TRBJ2-1): AAGVIQSPRHLIKEKRETATLKCYPIPRHDTVYWYQQGPGQDPQFLISFYEKMQSDKGSIPDRFSAQQFSDYHSELNMSSLELGDSALYFCASSTRGGLFNEQFFGPGTRLTVL.